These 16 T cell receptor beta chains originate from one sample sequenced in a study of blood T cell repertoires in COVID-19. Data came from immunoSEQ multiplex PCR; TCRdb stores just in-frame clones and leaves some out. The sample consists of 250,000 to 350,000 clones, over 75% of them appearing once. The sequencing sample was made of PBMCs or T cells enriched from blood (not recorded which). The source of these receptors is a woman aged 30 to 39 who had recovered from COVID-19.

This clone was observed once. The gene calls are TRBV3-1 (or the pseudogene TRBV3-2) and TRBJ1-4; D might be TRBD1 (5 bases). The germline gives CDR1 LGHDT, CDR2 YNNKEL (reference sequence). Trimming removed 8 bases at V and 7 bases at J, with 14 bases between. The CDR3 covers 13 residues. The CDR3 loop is CASRWRGSEKLFF. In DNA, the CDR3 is TGTGCCAGCCGGTGGAGGGGATCTGAAAAACTGTTTTTT.

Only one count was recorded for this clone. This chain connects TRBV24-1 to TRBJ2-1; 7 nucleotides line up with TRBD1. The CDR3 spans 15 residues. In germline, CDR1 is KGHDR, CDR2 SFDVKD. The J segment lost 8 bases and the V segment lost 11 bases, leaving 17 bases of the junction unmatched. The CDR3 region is CAIKAAAGGRYEQFF. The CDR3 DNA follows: TGTGCCATCAAGGCTGCGGCAGGGGGACGTTATGAGCAGTTCTTC.

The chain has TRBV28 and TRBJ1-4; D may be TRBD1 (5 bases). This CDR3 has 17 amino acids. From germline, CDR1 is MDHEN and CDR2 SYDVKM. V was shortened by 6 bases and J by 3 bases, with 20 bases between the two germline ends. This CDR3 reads CASRTLSTSGANEKLFF. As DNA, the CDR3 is TGTGCCAGCAGAACGCTCTCGACTTCGGGGGCTAATGAAAAACTGTTTTTT.

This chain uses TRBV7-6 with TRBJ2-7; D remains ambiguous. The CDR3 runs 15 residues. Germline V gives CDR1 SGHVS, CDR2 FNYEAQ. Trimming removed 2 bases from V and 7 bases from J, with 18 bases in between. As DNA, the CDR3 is TGTGCCAGCAGCTTAAACTCTGCTAGATCTAAGGAGCAGTACTTC. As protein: CASSLNSARSKEQYF.

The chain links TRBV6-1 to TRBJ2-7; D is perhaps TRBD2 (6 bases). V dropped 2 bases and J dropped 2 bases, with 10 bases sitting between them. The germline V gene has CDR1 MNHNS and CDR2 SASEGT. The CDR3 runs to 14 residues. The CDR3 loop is CASSETGETYEQYF. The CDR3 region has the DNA TGTGCCAGCAGTGAAACGGGGGAGACCTACGAGCAGTACTTC.

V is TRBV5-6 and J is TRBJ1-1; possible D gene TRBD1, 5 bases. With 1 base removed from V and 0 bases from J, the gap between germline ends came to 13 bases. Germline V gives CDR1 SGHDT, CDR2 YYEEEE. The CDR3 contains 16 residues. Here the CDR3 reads CASSLLGSGMNTEAFF. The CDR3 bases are TGTGCCAGCAGCTTGTTGGGTTCAGGGATGAACACTGAAGCTTTCTTT.

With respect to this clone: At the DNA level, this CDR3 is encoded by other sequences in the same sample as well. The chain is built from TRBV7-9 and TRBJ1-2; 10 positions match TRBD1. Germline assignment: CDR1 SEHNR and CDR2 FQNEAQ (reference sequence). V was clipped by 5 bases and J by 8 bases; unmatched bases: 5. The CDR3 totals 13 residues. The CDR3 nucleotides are TGTGCCAGCAGCCCGGGGACAGGGGTCGGCTACACCTTC. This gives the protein CASSPGTGVGYTF.

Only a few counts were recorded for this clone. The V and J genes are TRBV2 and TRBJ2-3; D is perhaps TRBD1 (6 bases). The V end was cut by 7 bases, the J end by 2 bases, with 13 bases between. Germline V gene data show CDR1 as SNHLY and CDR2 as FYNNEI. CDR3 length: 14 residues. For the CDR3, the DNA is TGTGCCAGCAAATTGGGGGCTACCACAGATACGCAGTATTTT. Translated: CASKLGATTDTQYF.

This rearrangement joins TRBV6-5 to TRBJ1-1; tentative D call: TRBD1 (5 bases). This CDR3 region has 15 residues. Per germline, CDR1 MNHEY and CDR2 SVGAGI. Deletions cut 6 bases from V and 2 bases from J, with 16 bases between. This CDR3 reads CASRAFGGRNTEAFF. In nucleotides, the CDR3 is TGTGCCAGCAGGGCCTTTGGGGGGAGAAACACTGAAGCTTTCTTT.

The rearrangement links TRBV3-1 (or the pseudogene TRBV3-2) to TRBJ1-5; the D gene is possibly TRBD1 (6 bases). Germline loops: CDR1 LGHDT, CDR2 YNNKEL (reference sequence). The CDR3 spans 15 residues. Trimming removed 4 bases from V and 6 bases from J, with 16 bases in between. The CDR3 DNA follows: TGTGCCAGCAGCCGCGCCACAGGGAAGGGTCAGCCCCAGCATTTT. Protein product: CASSRATGKGQPQHF.

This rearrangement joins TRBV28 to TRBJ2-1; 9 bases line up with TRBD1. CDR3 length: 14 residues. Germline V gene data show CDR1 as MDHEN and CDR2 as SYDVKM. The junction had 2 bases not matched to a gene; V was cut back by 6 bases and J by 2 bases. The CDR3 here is CASRRDRAYNEQFF. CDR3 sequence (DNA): TGTGCCAGCAGACGGGACAGGGCCTACAATGAGCAGTTCTTC.

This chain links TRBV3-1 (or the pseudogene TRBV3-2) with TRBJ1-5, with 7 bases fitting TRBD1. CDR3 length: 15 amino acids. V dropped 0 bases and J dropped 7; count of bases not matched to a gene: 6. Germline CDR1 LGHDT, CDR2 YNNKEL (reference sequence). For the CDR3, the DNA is TGTGCCAGCAGCCAAGATCAGGGACAGAGGCAGCCCCAGCATTTT. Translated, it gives CASSQDQGQRQPQHF.

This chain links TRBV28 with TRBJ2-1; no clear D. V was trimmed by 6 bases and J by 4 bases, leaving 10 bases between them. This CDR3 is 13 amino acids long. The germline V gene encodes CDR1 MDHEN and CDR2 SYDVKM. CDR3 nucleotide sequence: TGTGCCAGCAGGTCCCTTTATTACAATGAGCAGTTCTTC. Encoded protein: CASRSLYYNEQFF.

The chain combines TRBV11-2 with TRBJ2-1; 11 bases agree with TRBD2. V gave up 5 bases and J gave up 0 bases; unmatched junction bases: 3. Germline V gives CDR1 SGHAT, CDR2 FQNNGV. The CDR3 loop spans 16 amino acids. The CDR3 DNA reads TGTGCCAGCAGCCGACTAGCGGGAAGCTCCTACAATGAGCAGTTCTTC. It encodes CASSRLAGSSYNEQFF. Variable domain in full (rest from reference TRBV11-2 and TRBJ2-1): EAGVAQSPRYKIIEKRQSVAFWCNPISGHATLYWYQQILGQGPKLLIQFQNNGVVDDSQLPKDRFSAERLKGVDSTLKIQPAKLEDSAVYLCASSRLAGSSYNEQFFGPGTRLTVL.

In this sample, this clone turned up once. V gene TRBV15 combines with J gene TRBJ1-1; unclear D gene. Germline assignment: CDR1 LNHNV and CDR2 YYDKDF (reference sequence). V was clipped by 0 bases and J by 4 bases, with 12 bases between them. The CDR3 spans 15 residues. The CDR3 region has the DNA TGTGCCACCAGCAGAGATCGTAGATCGGGCACTGAAGCTTTCTTT. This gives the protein CATSRDRRSGTEAFF.

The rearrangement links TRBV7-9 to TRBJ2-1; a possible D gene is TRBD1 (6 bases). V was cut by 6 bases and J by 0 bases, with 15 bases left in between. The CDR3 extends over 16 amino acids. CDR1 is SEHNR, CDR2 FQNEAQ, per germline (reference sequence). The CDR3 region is CASSSSQGPSYNEQFF. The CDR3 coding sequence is TGTGCCAGCAGTTCCTCGCAGGGGCCCTCCTACAATGAGCAGTTCTTC.